The 8 T cell receptor beta chains presented below share a single source sample, sequenced in a study of shared clonotypes between healthy human individuals. Profiled with immunoSEQ multiplex PCR; TCRdb holds only in-frame clones, not every one. The table records 90,000 to 120,000 clones, roughly two thirds of them present only once. The sample was memory CD8+ T cells sorted from blood. The sample's subset: CD45RO+ cells pooled with CCR7-negative TemRA cells. The receptors were sampled from a woman aged 25 to 39 in good health.

The count of this clone is one. This chain uses TRBV6-4 with TRBJ2-3, with D perhaps TRBD2 (5 bases). Trimming took off 10 bases at V and 3 bases at J, with 17 bases between the two ends. Germline V gene data show CDR1 as MRHNA and CDR2 as SNTAGT. This CDR3 spans 14 amino acids. CDR3 protein: CATGLEASTDTQYF. The CDR3 DNA follows: TGTGCCACCGGACTTGAGGCCTCAACAGATACGCAGTATTTT.

The rearrangement joins TRBV2 to TRBJ2-5; D might be TRBD1 (6 bases). The better agreement between TRBJ2-7 and the DNA end casts doubt on the J call. This CDR3 comprises 13 residues. The germline CDR1 and CDR2 sequences are SNHLY and FYNNEI. CDR3 in DNA: TGTGCCAGCACAAGACAGGACTCCTACGAGCAGTACTTC. Its protein product is CASTRQDSYEQYF.

The chain couples TRBV5-4 to TRBJ2-4; D ambiguous. Germline V gives CDR1 SGHNT, CDR2 YYREEE (reference sequence). V was shortened by 0 bases and J by 0 bases, with 7 bases between the two germline ends. The CDR3 is 15 residues long. CDR3 amino acids: CASSLGVTAKNIQYF. The CDR3 nucleotides are TGTGCCAGCAGCTTGGGGGTTACAGCCAAAAACATTCAGTACTTC.

As to this clone: At the DNA level, this CDR3 is encoded by other sequences in the same sample as well. V and J are TRBV2 and TRBJ2-5, with 7 bases lining up with TRBD2. Germline V lookup: CDR1 SNHLY, CDR2 FYNNEI. J gave up 1 base and V 6 bases, and 2 bases lay outside the gene matches. The CDR3 length is 13 residues. The DNA for the CDR3 is TGTGCCAGCAGACGGACTAGCCAAGAGACCCAGTACTTC. It yields the protein CASRRTSQETQYF.

Worth noting for this clone: The same CDR3 also results from other DNA sequences found in this sample. The chain carries TRBV5-1 and TRBJ2-1; 7 bases fit TRBD2. CDR1 and CDR2 (germline): SGHRS, YFSETQ. Trimming cost V 0 bases and J 4 bases; bases outside gene matches: 4. The CDR3 loop spans 15 amino acids. CDR3 DNA: TGCGCCAGCAGCTTGGATAGCGGGTCGTACAATGAGCAGTTCTTC. Translation: CASSLDSGSYNEQFF.

Regarding this clone: This may stem from a read error, because a much larger clone lies one nucleotide away. The same CDR3 is also encoded by other DNA sequences in this sample. The chain recombines TRBV9 with TRBJ2-3; TRBD2 matches 10 bases. The CDR3 length is 14 residues. Germline trimming cut 5 bases from V and 1 base from J; bases unmatched to any gene: 1. The germline V gene has CDR1 SGDLS and CDR2 YYNGEE. The CDR3 nucleotides are TGTGCCAGCAGTCTAGCGGGAGGCACAGATACGCAGTATTTT. This codes for CASSLAGGTDTQYF.

The V and J genes are TRBV7-6 and TRBJ2-3; no reliable D call. The germline CDR1 and CDR2 sequences are SGHVS and FNYEAQ. Trimming took 6 bases from V and 11 from J, leaving 18 bases between them. This CDR3 spans 13 amino acids. CDR3 nucleotide sequence: TGTGCCAGCAGAATCGACTCGATCCTGGAGCAGTATTTT. Translation: CASRIDSILEQYF. Complete variable domain (other parts from reference TRBV7-6 and TRBJ2-3): GAGVSQSPRYKVTKRGQDVALRCDPISGHVSLYWYRQALGQGPEFLTYFNYEAQQDKSGLPNDRFSAERPEGSISTLTIQRTEQRDSAMYRCASRIDSILEQYFGPGTRLTVL.

Only a few counts were recorded for this clone. The genes are TRBV7-7 and TRBJ2-7; TRBD2 agrees at 9 bases. This CDR3 is 15 amino acids long. The germline V gene encodes CDR1 SSHAT and CDR2 FNYEAQ (reference sequence). Trimming took 4 bases from V and 3 from J; bases not matched to a gene: 7. The CDR3 protein is CASSSRDSGSYEQYF. The CDR3 DNA is TGTGCCAGCAGCTCCAGAGATAGCGGGAGCTACGAGCAGTACTTC.